This T cell receptor beta chain was observed in a study of regulatory T cells in long-lasting Graves disease (dated by TCRdb to the early 2020s). Study-wide context: Newly diagnosed Graves' disease patients had taken antithyroid drugs for less than 3 months. This study used TCR sequencing and RNA sequencing of peripheral blood to compare persistent Graves' disease patients against newly diagnosed Graves' disease patients. The study was conducted in China and was registered as a clinical trial. A total of around 35 samples underwent TCR sequencing, from about 13 patients with persistent Graves' disease and approximately 20 patients with newly diagnosed Graves' disease.

Relative to germline, V is 3 bases shorter and J is 8 bases shorter, with 13 bases between their ends. According to the germline V gene (reference sequence), CDR1 reads SEHNR and CDR2 reads FQNEAQ. Including the terminal cysteine and phenylalanine, the CDR3 comprises 14 residues. Only CDR3 DNA is held: 42 bases, read in frame from base 1. This clonotype was seen a handful of times. Its recognized antigen is unknown. This clone may be a read error of a much larger clone one base away. Findings and caveats that apply to the study as a whole: Peripheral blood alone was examined, since thyroid tissue, which constituted the primary lesion, could not be accessed. Persistent patients shared more public clonotypes among themselves (around 3,000) than newly diagnosed patients did (roughly 910). Persistent disease showed preferential use of TRBV28, TRBJ1-2 and TRBJ2-5, whereas newly diagnosed disease favored TRBV20-1 and TRBJ2-1. Compared with newly diagnosed patients, patients with persistent Graves' disease had lower TCR Shannon entropy and fewer highly expanded clones, which suggests clonal expansion. Sequencing and analysis were restricted to the TCR beta chain. The small sample size was acknowledged by the authors as a limitation that may reduce accuracy.

The sample's time point, from its label and the paper: newly diagnosed GD, antithyroid drugs for less than 3 months. For both TCR sequencing and RNA sequencing, RNA was extracted from PBMCs in TRIzol. The diagnosis of Graves' disease followed American Thyroid Association guidelines. The patients came from an endocrinology department in Xi'an, China. From each patient, around 8.3 milliliters of peripheral blood was collected into an EDTA anticoagulant tube. Ficoll Paque Plus density gradient separation was used to isolate PBMCs, and no additional T cell sorting was done. RNA quality was checked with an Agilent 2100 Bioanalyzer and agarose gel, and concentration with a NanoDrop 2000. Library creation used multiplex PCR. Sequenced using an Illumina HiSeq 4000. TCR beta libraries were built with iRepertoire HTBI primers and Arm-PCR amplification of CDR3 regions. Before sequencing, the PCR products went through gel purification. In the authors' own workflow: A total of around 66 TRBV and 14 TRBJ segments were identified across samples and were used for gene usage analysis of CDR3 amino acid clonotypes. Filtered high-quality paired reads were merged into contigs using COPE and FqMerger. Contigs were aligned with BLAST to IMGT TRBV, TRBD and TRBJ reference genes, and CDR3 was defined per IMGT. Any clonotype with a frequency above 0.1% was classified as a highly expanded clone. Repertoire diversity was measured by Shannon entropy, and V-J evenness by the Gini coefficient. A clonotype was considered public if more than one individual shared it. In-frame beta chains were kept once TCRdb had trimmed the public reads at Q25 with fastp and called clones with MiXCR. Duplicate CDR3 protein sequences are folded into a single record with the most common DNA and genes. TCRdb, rather than the study authors, made the V and J calls. This sample gives 300,000 to 400,000 distinct CDR3 sequences in total; approximately 20% of them show up just once. The ten largest clones capture 38% of the sample.

The chain uses TRBV7-9 and TRBJ1-4, with no confidently assigned D gene. This TCR came from a female donor with Graves disease. Specimen: peripheral blood mononuclear cells (PBMCs), collected at new diagnosis, from a patient treated with antithyroid drugs. In nucleotides, the sequence is TGTGCCAGCAGCTTTAGGGTAGGAGGGGAAAAACTGTTTTTT. Its protein is CASSFRVGGEKLFF.